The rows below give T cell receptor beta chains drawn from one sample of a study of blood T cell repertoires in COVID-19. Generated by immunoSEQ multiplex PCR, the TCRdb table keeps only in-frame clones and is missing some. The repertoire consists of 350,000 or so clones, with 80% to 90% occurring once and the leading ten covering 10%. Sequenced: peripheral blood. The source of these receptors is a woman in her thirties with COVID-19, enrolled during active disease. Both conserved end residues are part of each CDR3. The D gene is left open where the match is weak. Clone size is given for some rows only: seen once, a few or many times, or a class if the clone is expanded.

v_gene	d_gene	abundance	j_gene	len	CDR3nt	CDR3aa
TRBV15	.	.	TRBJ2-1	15	TGTGCCACCAGCAGAACAGGGGGGGTCTACAATGAGCAGTTCTTC	CATSRTGGVYNEQFF
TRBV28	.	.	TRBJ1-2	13	TGTGCCAGCAGGACAGGCCCAAACTATGGCTACACCTTC	CASRTGPNYGYTF
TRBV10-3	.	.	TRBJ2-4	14	TGTGCCATCAGTGAGTCGCCTAGCTCAAACATTCAGTACTTC	CAISESPSSNIQYF
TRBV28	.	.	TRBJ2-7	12	TGTGCCAGCAGTCTAAGCTCCTACGAGCAGTACTTC	CASSLSSYEQYF
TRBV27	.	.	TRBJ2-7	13	TGTGCCAGCAGTACAGGTAGGTCCTACGAGCAGTACTTC	CASSTGRSYEQYF
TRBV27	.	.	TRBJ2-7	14	TGTGCCAGCAGTTTATCGGACAAAGCGGGCGAGCAGTACTTC	CASSLSDKAGEQYF
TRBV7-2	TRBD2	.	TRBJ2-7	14	TGTGCCAGCAGCGCCTATAGCGGGAACTACGAGCAGTACTTC	CASSAYSGNYEQYF
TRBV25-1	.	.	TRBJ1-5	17	TGTGCCAGCAGTGAATCGGTAGGCGGCTTGAGCAATCAGCCCCAGCATTTT	CASSESVGGLSNQPQHF
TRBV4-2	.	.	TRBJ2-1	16	TGTGCCAGCAGCCAAGCCGACAGGACCGCCTACAATGAGCAGTTCTTC	CASSQADRTAYNEQFF
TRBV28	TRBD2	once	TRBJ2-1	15	TGTGCCAGCAGTACCGGGACTAGCGGGACTAATGAGCAGTTCTTC	CASSTGTSGTNEQFF
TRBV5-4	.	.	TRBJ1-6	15	TGTGCCAGCAGCTTGGCCGCAGGGACTAACTCACCCCTCCACTTT	CASSLAAGTNSPLHF
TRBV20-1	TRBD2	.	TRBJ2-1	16	TGCAGTGCTAGTATTGGCCTAGCGGTCTCCTACAATGAGCAGTTCTTC	CSASIGLAVSYNEQFF
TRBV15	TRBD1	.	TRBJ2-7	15	TGTGCCACCAGCAGAGAAACCGGGACAGCCTACGAGCAGTACTTC	CATSRETGTAYEQYF
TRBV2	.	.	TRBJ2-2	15	TGTGCCAGCAGTGTTCTGCGGGACGGGACCGGGGAGCTGTTTTTT	CASSVLRDGTGELFF
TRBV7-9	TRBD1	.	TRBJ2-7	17	TGTGCCAGCAGCTTAGCGTCCGGGACAGGGGGAGGATACGAGCAGTACTTC	CASSLASGTGGGYEQYF
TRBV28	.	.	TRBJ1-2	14	TGTGCCAGCAGTCCGCGGACTGACAACTATGGCTACACCTTC	CASSPRTDNYGYTF
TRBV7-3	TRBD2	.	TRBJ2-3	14	TGTGCCAGCAGCTTAACAGCGGGAGCGAGCACGCAGTATTTT	CASSLTAGASTQYF